The next 15 T cell receptor beta chains were all read from a single sample in a study of cytomegalovirus exposure and HLA in healthy donors. The study ran its PCR with 60 Vbeta and 13 Jbeta primers. Here immunoSEQ multiplex PCR was the method, and the copy in TCRdb shows in-frame clones only, minus some. The repertoire holds about 140,000 clones, with 73% as singletons. The sample consisted of PBMCs. The receptors here all came from a human donor in good health.

Only a few counts were recorded for this clone. V and J are TRBV7-2 and TRBJ2-2; TRBD2 agrees at 10 bases. CDR3 length: 16 amino acids. Germline loops: CDR1 SGHTA, CDR2 FQGNSA. V dropped 1 base and J dropped 4; count of bases not matched to a gene: 3. The CDR3 reads CASSLGAGGRTGELFF. CDR3 in DNA: TGTGCCAGCAGCTTAGGAGCGGGGGGGCGCACCGGGGAGCTGTTTTTT.

The V gene is TRBV27, the J gene TRBJ2-7; no definite D call. Trimming removed 3 bases at V and 6 bases at J, with 9 bases between. The CDR3 totals 12 residues. From germline, CDR1 is MNHEY and CDR2 SMNVEV (reference sequence). This CDR3 is CASSLPPGEQYF. The CDR3 DNA follows: TGTGCCAGCAGTTTGCCTCCGGGCGAGCAGTACTTC.

In nucleotides, the CDR3 is TGCGCCAGCAGCTTGCCTAACGGACTAGCATCAGATACGCAGTATTTT. Its translation: CASSLPNGLASDTQYF. This chain connects TRBV5-1 to TRBJ2-3; 8 bases are a match to TRBD2. Germline V lookup: CDR1 SGHRS, CDR2 YFSETQ. With 1 base clipped from V and 4 bases from J, the junction kept 8 bases outside the gene matches. There are 16 residues in the CDR3.

The chain recombines TRBV7-6 with TRBJ2-5, with 7 bases fitting TRBD1. With the DNA end fitting TRBJ2-7 better, the J assignment may be wrong. There are 13 residues in the CDR3. CDR1 and CDR2 (germline): SGHVS, FNYEAQ. The CDR3 region has the DNA TGTGCCAGCAGCTTAACAGGGACAGACGAGCAGTACTTC. Protein: CASSLTGTDEQYF.

This clone appeared a single time. The chain has TRBV10-3 and TRBJ1-2; D gene unclear. The CDR3 contains 10 residues. Germline V gene lookup returns CDR1 ENHRY and CDR2 SYGVKD. With 6 bases removed from V and 7 bases from J, the gap between germline ends came to 6 bases. In DNA form, the CDR3 reads TGTGCCATCAGGACGGGTGGCTACACCTTC. This gives the protein CAIRTGGYTF.

The chain links TRBV7-2 to TRBJ2-3, with D possibly TRBD2 on 5 matching bases. The length of the CDR3 is 14 residues. Between the trimmed V and J ends, which lost 5 bases and 2 bases, there was a span of 11 bases. Looked up from germline, CDR1 is SGHTA and CDR2 is FQGNSA. The CDR3 is CASSPTSDTDTQYF. CDR3 bases: TGTGCCAGCAGCCCTACTAGTGACACAGATACGCAGTATTTT.

The rearrangement links TRBV6-1 to TRBJ1-2; 10 nucleotides agree with TRBD1. J gave up 7 bases and V 7 bases, and 6 bases lay outside the gene matches. The germline V gene encodes CDR1 MNHNS and CDR2 SASEGT. The CDR3 sequence is 13 residues long. The CDR3 DNA follows: TGTGCCAGCATCAAGACAGGGGGCAGTGGCTACACCTTC. Translating it yields CASIKTGGSGYTF.

Of note for this clone: Distinct nucleotide sequences in the sample also encode this CDR3. The V and J genes are TRBV13 and TRBJ1-1; the D is unclear. This CDR3 has 12 amino acids. Trimming left V 2 bases short and J 4 bases short, with 5 bases between. CDR1 and CDR2 from the germline V gene are PRHDT and FYEKMQ (reference sequence). The CDR3 spells CASSLSGTEAFF. In DNA form, the CDR3 reads TGTGCCAGCAGCTTATCGGGCACTGAAGCTTTCTTT.

The chain recombines TRBV7-3 with TRBJ2-5; a possible D gene is TRBD1 (7 bases). V lost 4 bases to trimming and J lost 7 bases, with 16 bases between them. The CDR3 consists of 14 residues. Germline V CDR1 and CDR2: SGHTA, FQGTGA. This chain's CDR3 is CASSSSGGLGTQYF. The CDR3 coding sequence is TGTGCCAGCAGCTCCTCAGGGGGGTTAGGGACCCAGTACTTC.

The V call is TRBV7-6, the J call TRBJ2-5; TRBD2 matches 9 bases. Per the germline V gene, CDR1 is SGHVS and CDR2 is FNYEAQ. The V gene end was trimmed by 1 base and the J gene end by 5 bases; junction bases not matched to a gene: 11. This CDR3 region has 17 residues. CDR3 nucleotides: TGTGCCAGCAGCTTAGTCGCTGGCGGGGGGGCGTCGGAGACCCAGTACTTC. It yields the protein CASSLVAGGGASETQYF.

This clone was detected once. The rearrangement links TRBV18 to TRBJ1-2; no definite D call. The CDR3 consists of 12 residues. Germline V lookup: CDR1 KGHSH, CDR2 LQKENI. V was shortened by 2 bases and J by 7 bases, with 8 bases between the two germline ends. The CDR3 DNA reads TGTGCCAGCTCACCAGAGTCTGGTGGCTACACCTTC. This sequence encodes CASSPESGGYTF.

The chain couples TRBV15 to TRBJ1-2; a weak D match, TRBD1 (5 bases). The germline V gene encodes CDR1 LNHNV and CDR2 YYDKDF (reference sequence). The CDR3 contains 16 residues. V lost 1 base and J lost 8, with 20 bases in between. Written as DNA, the CDR3 is TGTGCCACCAGCAGAGTTTCGACAACAGGTGCCCACGGCTACACCTTC. Translation: CATSRVSTTGAHGYTF.

J is TRBJ2-6 and V is TRBV5-3; 8 bases are a match to TRBD1. TRBV5-3 carries the ORF label, with uncertain function. This CDR3 is built from 18 residues. V dropped 3 bases and J dropped 1; count of bases not matched to a gene: 9. In nucleotides, the CDR3 is TGTGCCAGAAGCTCCCCGGGACAGGTTCTTTCTGGGGCCAACGTCCTGACTTTC. This gives the protein CARSSPGQVLSGANVLTF.

This chain uses TRBV5-1 with TRBJ1-1, with TRBD1 as a possible D gene (5 bases). Trimming removed 1 base at V and 4 bases at J, with 11 bases between. CDR1 and CDR2 (germline): SGHRS, YFSETQ. This CDR3 spans 14 amino acids. The CDR3 protein is CASSLRQGSTEAFF. CDR3 DNA: TGCGCCAGCAGCTTGAGGCAGGGAAGCACTGAAGCTTTCTTT.

This clone was observed a single time. The gene calls are TRBV7-3 and TRBJ1-1; no clear D gene. Trimming took 5 bases from V and 5 from J, leaving 12 bases between them. Germline V gene sequence: CDR1 SGHTA, CDR2 FQGTGA. The CDR3 has 13 residues. The CDR3 region is CASSLNTKTEAFF. Here the CDR3 DNA reads TGTGCCAGCAGCCTAAACACCAAAACTGAAGCTTTCTTT. The variable domain in full, completed from reference TRBV7-3 and TRBJ1-1, reads GAGVSQTPSNKVTEKGKYVELRCDPISGHTALYWYRQSLGQGPEFLIYFQGTGAADDSGLPNDRFFAVRPEGSVSTLKIQRTERGDSAVYLCASSLNTKTEAFFGQGTRLTVV.